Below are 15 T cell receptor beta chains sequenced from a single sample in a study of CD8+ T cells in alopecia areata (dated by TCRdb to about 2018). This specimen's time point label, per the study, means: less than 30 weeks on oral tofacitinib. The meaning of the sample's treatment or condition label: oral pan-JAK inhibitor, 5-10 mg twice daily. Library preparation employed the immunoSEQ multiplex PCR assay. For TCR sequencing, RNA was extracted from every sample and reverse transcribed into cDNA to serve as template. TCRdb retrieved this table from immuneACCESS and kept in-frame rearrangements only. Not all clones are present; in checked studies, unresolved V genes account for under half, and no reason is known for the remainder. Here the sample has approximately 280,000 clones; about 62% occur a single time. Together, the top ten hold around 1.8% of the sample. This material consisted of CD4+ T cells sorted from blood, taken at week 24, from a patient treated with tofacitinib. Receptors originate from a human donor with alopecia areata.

The CDR3 is CASSPPGQYNEQFF. The CDR3 nucleotides are TGTGCCAGCAGCCCTCCGGGACAGTACAATGAGCAGTTCTTC. V usage is TRBV5-6 and J usage is TRBJ2-1, with TRBD1 matching over 7 bases. The CDR3 runs to 14 residues. The V gene end was trimmed by 4 bases and the J gene end by 4 bases; junction bases not matched to a gene: 5. Germline V gene lookup returns CDR1 SGHDT and CDR2 YYEEEE.

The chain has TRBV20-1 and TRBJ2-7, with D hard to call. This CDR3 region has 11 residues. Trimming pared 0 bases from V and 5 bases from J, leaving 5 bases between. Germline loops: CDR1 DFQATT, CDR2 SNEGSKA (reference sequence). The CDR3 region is CSARDIHEQYF. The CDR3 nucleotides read TGCAGTGCTAGAGATATCCACGAGCAGTACTTC.

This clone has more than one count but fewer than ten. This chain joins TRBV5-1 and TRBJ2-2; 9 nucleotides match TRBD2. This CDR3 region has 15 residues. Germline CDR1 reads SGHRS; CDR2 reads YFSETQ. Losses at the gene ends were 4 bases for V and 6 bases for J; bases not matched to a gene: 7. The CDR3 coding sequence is TGCGCCAGCAGCCCGCGGGGGGGCCAAGCCGGGGAGCTGTTTTTT. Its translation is CASSPRGGQAGELFF. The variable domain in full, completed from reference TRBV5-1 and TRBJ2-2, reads KAGVTQTPRYLIKTRGQQVTLSCSPISGHRSVSWYQQTPGQGLQFLFEYFSETQRNKGNFPGRFSGRQFSNSRSEMNVSTLELGDSALYLCASSPRGGQAGELFFGEGSRLTVL.

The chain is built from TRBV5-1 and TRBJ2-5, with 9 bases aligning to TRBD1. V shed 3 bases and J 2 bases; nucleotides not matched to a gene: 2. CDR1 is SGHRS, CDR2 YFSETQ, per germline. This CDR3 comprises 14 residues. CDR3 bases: TGCGCCAGCAGCTCCGGACAGGGGCAAGAGACCCAGTACTTC. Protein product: CASSSGQGQETQYF. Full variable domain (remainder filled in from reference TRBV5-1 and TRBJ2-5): KAGVTQTPRYLIKTRGQQVTLSCSPISGHRSVSWYQQTPGQGLQFLFEYFSETQRNKGNFPGRFSGRQFSNSRSEMNVSTLELGDSALYLCASSSGQGQETQYFGPGTRLLVL.

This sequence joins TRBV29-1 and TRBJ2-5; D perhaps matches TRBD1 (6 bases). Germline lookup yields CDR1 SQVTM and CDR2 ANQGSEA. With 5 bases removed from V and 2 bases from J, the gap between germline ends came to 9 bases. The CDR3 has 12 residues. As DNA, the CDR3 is TGCAGCGTTTCTGGACAGCAAGAGACCCAGTACTTC. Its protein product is CSVSGQQETQYF.

Written as DNA, the CDR3 is TGTGCCAGCAGTGAGGTGACAGGGGGCTTGACCGGGGAGCTGTTTTTT. Encoded protein: CASSEVTGGLTGELFF. This chain joins TRBV2 and TRBJ2-2; 10 bases fit TRBD1. Germline lookup yields CDR1 SNHLY and CDR2 FYNNEI. V lost 3 bases, J lost 5 bases, and 6 bases stayed unmatched. The CDR3 consists of 16 residues.

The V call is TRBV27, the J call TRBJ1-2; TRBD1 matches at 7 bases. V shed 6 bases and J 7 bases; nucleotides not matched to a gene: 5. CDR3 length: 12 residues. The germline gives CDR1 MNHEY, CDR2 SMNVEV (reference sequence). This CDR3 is CASRIQGSGYTF. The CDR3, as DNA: TGTGCCAGCAGAATACAGGGGTCTGGCTACACCTTC.

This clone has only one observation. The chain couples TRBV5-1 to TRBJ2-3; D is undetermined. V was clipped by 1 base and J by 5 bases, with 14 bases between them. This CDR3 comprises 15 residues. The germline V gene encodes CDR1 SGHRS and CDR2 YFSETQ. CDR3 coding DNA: TGCGCCAGCAGCTTGAGGGTGGGGTCGGAAGATACGCAGTATTTT. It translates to CASSLRVGSEDTQYF.

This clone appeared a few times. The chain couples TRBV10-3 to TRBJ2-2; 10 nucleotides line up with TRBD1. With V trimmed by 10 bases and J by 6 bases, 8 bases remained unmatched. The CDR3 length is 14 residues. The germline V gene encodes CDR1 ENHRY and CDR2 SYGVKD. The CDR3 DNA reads TGTGCCACCAGACAGGGGGCGAGGGCCGGGGAGCTGTTTTTT. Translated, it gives CATRQGARAGELFF.

The CDR3 is CASSELAASNQPQHF. The CDR3 DNA reads as TGTGCCAGCAGTGAACTGGCCGCTAGCAATCAGCCCCAGCATTTT. The chain uses TRBV6-1 and TRBJ1-5; D gene ambiguous. Trimming shortened V by 2 bases and J by 0 bases, and 8 bases separated the two germline ends. In germline, CDR1 is MNHNS, CDR2 SASEGT. The CDR3 length is 15 residues.

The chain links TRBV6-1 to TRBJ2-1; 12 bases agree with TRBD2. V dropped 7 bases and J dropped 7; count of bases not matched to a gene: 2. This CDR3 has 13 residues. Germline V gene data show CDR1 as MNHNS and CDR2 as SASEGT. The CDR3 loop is CASKLAGGNEQFF. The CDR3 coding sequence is TGTGCCAGCAAGCTAGCGGGGGGGAATGAGCAGTTCTTC.

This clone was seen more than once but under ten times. CDR3 protein: CASSLGGLAGGIAKNIQYF. DNA for the CDR3: TGTGCCAGCAGTTTAGGTGGGCTAGCGGGGGGTATAGCCAAAAACATTCAGTACTTC. V and J are TRBV28 and TRBJ2-4; 11 bases agree with TRBD2. In germline, CDR1 is MDHEN, CDR2 SYDVKM. V dropped 2 bases and J dropped 0; count of bases not matched to a gene: 9. This CDR3 is built from 19 residues.

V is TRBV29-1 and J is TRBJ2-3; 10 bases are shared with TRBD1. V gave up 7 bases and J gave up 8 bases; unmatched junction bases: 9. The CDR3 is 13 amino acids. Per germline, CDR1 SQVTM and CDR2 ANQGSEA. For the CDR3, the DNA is TGCAGCGCCCGGACAGGGGGGGAAAGTACGCAGTATTTT. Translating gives CSARTGGESTQYF.

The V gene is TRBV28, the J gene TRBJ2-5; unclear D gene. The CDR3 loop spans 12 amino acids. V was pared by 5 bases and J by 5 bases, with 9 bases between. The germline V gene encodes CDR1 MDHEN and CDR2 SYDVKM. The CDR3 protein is CASSAAWETQYF. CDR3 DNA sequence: TGTGCCAGCAGTGCCGCATGGGAGACCCAGTACTTC.

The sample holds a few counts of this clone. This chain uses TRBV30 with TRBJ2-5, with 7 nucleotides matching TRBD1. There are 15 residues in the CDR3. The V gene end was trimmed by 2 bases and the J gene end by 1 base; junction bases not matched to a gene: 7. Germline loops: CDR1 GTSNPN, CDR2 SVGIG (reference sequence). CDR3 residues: CAWSPGTDPQETQYF. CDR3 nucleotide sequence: TGTGCCTGGAGTCCCGGGACAGACCCCCAAGAGACCCAGTACTTC.